The 4 T cell receptor beta chains presented below share a single source sample, sequenced in a study of blood T cell repertoires in COVID-19. Data came from immunoSEQ multiplex PCR; TCRdb stores just in-frame clones and leaves some out. The sample consists of around 15,000 clones, 80% to 90% of them appearing once. The sample consisted of peripheral blood. The receptors originated from a human donor in a cohort sampled during active COVID-19.

The gene calls are TRBV11-1 and TRBJ2-5; D is uncertain. Germline V CDR1 and CDR2: SGHAT, FQDESV (reference sequence). The CDR3 loop spans 15 amino acids. Deletions cut 1 base from V and 2 bases from J, with 11 bases between. CDR3 DNA sequence: TGTGCCAGCAGCTTAGTCGGGTTCGAACAAGAGACCCAGTACTTC. Protein sequence: CASSLVGFEQETQYF.

For this clone: This sample includes further DNA sequences coding for the same CDR3. The CDR3 DNA is TGTGCCAGTACCTCGACCGGGACAGGGGATCAGCCCCAGCATTTT. It translates to CASTSTGTGDQPQHF. The chain recombines TRBV2 with TRBJ1-5, with TRBD1 identical over 10 bases. This CDR3 contains 15 residues. J gave up 5 bases and V 9 bases, and 10 bases lay outside the gene matches. Germline V gene sequence: CDR1 SNHLY, CDR2 FYNNEI.

The rearrangement joins TRBV5-1 to TRBJ1-2, with 7 bases matching TRBD1. The germline gives CDR1 SGHRS, CDR2 YFSETQ. V lost 0 bases and J lost 5; bases outside the gene matches: 7. The CDR3 totals 15 residues. The CDR3: CASSLEVGQLYGYTF. In DNA form, the CDR3 reads TGCGCCAGCAGCTTGGAAGTGGGACAGCTATATGGCTACACCTTC. Together with reference TRBV5-1 and TRBJ1-2, the CDR3 gives the full variable domain: KAGVTQTPRYLIKTRGQQVTLSCSPISGHRSVSWYQQTPGQGLQFLFEYFSETQRNKGNFPGRFSGRQFSNSRSEMNVSTLELGDSALYLCASSLEVGQLYGYTFGSGTRLTVV.

The V call is TRBV30, the J call TRBJ2-5; possible D gene TRBD2, 5 bases. V lost 3 bases and J 2 bases, leaving 13 bases between the germline ends. CDR3 length equals 14 residues. CDR1 and CDR2 from the germline V gene are GTSNPN and SVGIG (reference sequence). In DNA, the CDR3 is TGTGCCTGGAGGCCTGGGAAGCGGCAAGAGACCCAGTACTTC. Its protein product is CAWRPGKRQETQYF.